One and the same sample provided the 25 T cell receptor beta chains below, sequenced in a study of blood T cell repertoires in COVID-19. The data were produced by immunoSEQ multiplex PCR, yet TCRdb's version contains in-frame clones alone and is incomplete. The sample has approximately 180,000 clones; about 80% are singletons. The sample comprised PBMCs or T cells enriched from blood (not recorded which). The receptors shown here come from a woman aged 55-69 years with acute COVID-19.

The count of this clone is one. V gene TRBV13 combines with J gene TRBJ2-7; maybe TRBD2 (5 bases). CDR1 and CDR2 (germline): PRHDT, FYEKMQ (reference sequence). The CDR3 has 13 residues. V shed 5 bases and J shed 8 bases, with 16 bases lying between them. DNA for the CDR3: TGTGCCAGCAGCCTTGAGGGTCAAGGGAAGCAGTACTTC. Amino acids: CASSLEGQGKQYF.

This clone has a count of ten or more. The same CDR3 can be traced to other DNA sequences in this sample. The V call is TRBV19, the J call TRBJ1-2, with D tentatively TRBD1 (6 bases). Trimming shortened V by 4 bases and J by 5 bases, and 8 bases separated the two germline ends. Germline CDR1 LNHDA, CDR2 SQIVND (reference sequence). This CDR3 spans 12 amino acids. CDR3 sequence reads: CASSTGEYGYTF. The DNA of the CDR3 is TGTGCCAGTAGTACAGGGGAGTATGGCTACACCTTC. The full variable domain, in which reference TRBV19 and TRBJ1-2 provide the parts outside the CDR3, is DGGITQSPKYLFRKEGQNVTLSCEQNLNHDAMYWYRQDPGQGLRLIYYSQIVNDFQKGDIAEGYSVSREKKESFPLTVTSAQKNPTAFYLCASSTGEYGYTFGSGTRLTVV.

The chain links TRBV7-9 to TRBJ1-1; 7 bases match TRBD1. V was clipped by 5 bases and J by 3 bases; unmatched bases: 6. The CDR3 runs to 14 residues. Germline CDR1 reads SEHNR; CDR2 reads FQNEAQ (reference sequence). The CDR3 region has the DNA TGTGCCAGCAGCCGAGCCGGGACAGACACTGAAGCTTTCTTT. Its protein product is CASSRAGTDTEAFF.

Many counts were recorded for this clone. The chain combines TRBV27 with TRBJ2-3, with 11 positions matching TRBD2. The germline V gene encodes CDR1 MNHEY and CDR2 SMNVEV (reference sequence). V gave up 4 bases and J gave up 0 bases; unmatched junction bases: 3. There are 16 residues in the CDR3. CDR3 sequence: CASSSGTSGSTDTQYF. CDR3 coding DNA: TGTGCCAGCAGTTCCGGGACTAGCGGAAGCACAGATACGCAGTATTTT.

The V gene is TRBV6-1, the J gene TRBJ2-7, with D possibly being TRBD2 (6 bases). In germline, CDR1 is MNHNS, CDR2 SASEGT. CDR3 length equals 12 residues. With 3 bases removed from V and 10 bases from J, the gap between germline ends came to 13 bases. The DNA of the CDR3 is TGTGCCAGCAGTGAGGCCGGGGGATTACAGTACGTC. This translates into CASSEAGGLQYV.

The rearrangement joins TRBV3-1 (or the pseudogene TRBV3-2) to TRBJ1-3; 9 bases align to TRBD1. This CDR3 has 18 residues. Germline-derived CDR1 and CDR2 are LGHDT and YNNKEL (reference sequence). J gave up 0 bases and V 8 bases, and 14 bases lay outside the gene matches. CDR3 region: CASALRTGVSYSGNTIYF. CDR3 coding DNA: TGTGCCAGCGCCCTTAGGACAGGGGTCTCCTACTCTGGAAACACCATATATTTT.

This rearrangement joins TRBV3-1 (or the pseudogene TRBV3-2) to TRBJ1-4; D is undetermined. CDR1 LGHDT and CDR2 YNNKEL come from the germline V gene (reference sequence). Trimming left V 4 bases short and J 2 bases short, with 11 bases between. The CDR3 contains 15 residues. This CDR3 reads CASSPLLSTNEKLFF. The CDR3 bases are TGTGCCAGCAGCCCCCTCCTGTCTACTAATGAAAAACTGTTTTTT.

The V call is TRBV7-9, the J call TRBJ2-7; no reliable D call. Germline assignment: CDR1 SEHNR and CDR2 FQNEAQ (reference sequence). CDR3 size: 17 residues. V lost 1 base to trimming and J lost 5 bases, with 21 bases between them. Here the CDR3 reads CASSLGFFWAATDEQYF. CDR3 bases: TGTGCCAGCAGCTTAGGCTTCTTTTGGGCTGCGACGGACGAGCAGTACTTC. Drawing the rest from reference TRBV7-9 and TRBJ2-7, the complete variable domain is DTGVSQNPRHKITKRGQNVTFRCDPISEHNRLYWYRQTLGQGPEFLTYFQNEAQLEKSRLLSDRFSAERPKGSFSTLEIQRTEQGDSAMYLCASSLGFFWAATDEQYFGPGTRLTVT.

The gene calls are TRBV9 and TRBJ1-6; D gene ambiguous. Germline V CDR1 and CDR2: SGDLS, YYNGEE. V lost 3 bases, J lost 10 bases, and 11 bases lay in between. The CDR3 has 13 residues. The CDR3 spells CASSGGGRSPLHF. DNA for the CDR3: TGTGCCAGCAGCGGGGGAGGGCGGTCACCCCTCCACTTT.

The chain is built from TRBV6-5 and TRBJ1-1, with TRBD1 as a possible D gene (5 bases). The CDR3 covers 16 residues. Germline assignment: CDR1 MNHEY and CDR2 SVGAGI. V was clipped by 4 bases and J by 10 bases, with 25 bases between them. DNA of the CDR3: TGTGCCAGCAGTTTTCTCCCCGGACTGGCGCGGGGGGGAGCTTTCTTT. Its translation is CASSFLPGLARGGAFF.

The J gene is TRBJ2-1, the V gene TRBV7-2; D perhaps matches TRBD1 (5 bases). CDR3 length: 13 residues. Germline CDR1 and CDR2: SGHTA and FQGNSA. V dropped 6 bases and J dropped 5 bases, with 11 bases sitting between them. CDR3 loop: CASRLDSNNEQFF. In nucleotides, the CDR3 is TGTGCCAGCAGACTCGACAGCAACAATGAGCAGTTCTTC.

The chain couples TRBV11-2 to TRBJ2-3, with 8 positions matching TRBD1. Germline V gene lookup returns CDR1 SGHAT and CDR2 FQNNGV. This CDR3 is built from 16 residues. J gave up 4 bases and V 4 bases, and 10 bases lay outside the gene matches. The DNA of the CDR3 is TGTGCCAGCAGCTCCCCGGACAGGGAAGAACCAGATACGCAGTATTTT. This codes for CASSSPDREEPDTQYF.

This clone appeared a single time. The chain uses TRBV7-9 and TRBJ1-1, with D unresolved. CDR3 length: 14 amino acids. Germline V lookup: CDR1 SEHNR, CDR2 FQNEAQ (reference sequence). The V gene lost 0 bases and the J gene lost 3 bases, with 8 bases spanning the gap. CDR3 sequence reads: CASSLANRDTEAFF. CDR3 bases: TGTGCCAGCAGCTTAGCGAATCGGGACACTGAAGCTTTCTTT.

The J gene is TRBJ1-1, the V gene TRBV6-6; 9 bases map to TRBD1. J gave up 3 bases and V 6 bases, and 5 bases lay outside the gene matches. The V gene's germline CDR1 is MNHNY and CDR2 SVGAGI (reference sequence). This CDR3 comprises 14 residues. The CDR3 region has the DNA TGTGCCAGCAGCTTAACAGGGGGCGACACTGAAGCTTTCTTT. It specifies CASSLTGGDTEAFF.

The rearrangement joins TRBV9 to TRBJ2-5, with 8 bases identical to TRBD2. J was trimmed by 2 bases and V by 0 bases; bases with no gene match: 6. Germline values: CDR1 SGDLS, CDR2 YYNGEE. There are 16 residues in the CDR3. CDR3 residues: CASSVGRGGAQETQYF. Here the CDR3 DNA reads TGTGCCAGCAGCGTAGGTCGGGGGGGAGCTCAAGAGACCCAGTACTTC. The full variable domain, rest sourced from reference TRBV9 and TRBJ2-5, is DSGVTQTPKHLITATGQRVTLRCSPRSGDLSVYWYQQSLDQGLQFLIQYYNGEERAKGNILERFSAQQFPDLHSELNLSSLELGDSALYFCASSVGRGGAQETQYFGPGTRLLVL.

This clone has just a few counts. The chain has TRBV5-6 and TRBJ1-2, with D maybe TRBD1 (6 bases). The CDR3 length is 16 residues. CDR1 and CDR2 from the germline V gene are SGHDT and YYEEEE. V lost 5 bases to trimming and J lost 5 bases, with 22 bases between them. As DNA, the CDR3 is TGTGCCAGCAGGGGGGGGGCCCCCCTTCTCGGTTATGGCTACACCTTC. Translating it yields CASRGGAPLLGYGYTF.

The chain carries TRBV10-2 and TRBJ1-4; D is undetermined. The CDR3 loop spans 14 amino acids. Germline values: CDR1 WSHSY, CDR2 SAAADI. Trimming shortened V by 3 bases and J by 8 bases, and 13 bases separated the two germline ends. CDR3 bases: TGCGCCAGCAGTGAAGTTTCAGGAAGCGAAAAACTGTTTTTT. Translated, it gives CASSEVSGSEKLFF.

The rearrangement links TRBV7-2 to TRBJ1-3, with D hard to call. Germline V gene data show CDR1 as SGHTA and CDR2 as FQGNSA. The V end was cut by 1 base, the J end by 0 bases, with 4 bases between. The CDR3 contains 14 residues. The CDR3 spells CASSLESSGNTIYF. The CDR3 region has the DNA TGTGCCAGCAGCTTAGAGAGCTCTGGAAACACCATATATTTT.

The chain employs TRBV19 and TRBJ1-5; TRBD1 might be the D (6 bases). CDR3 length: 15 amino acids. Trimming took off 3 bases at V and 5 bases at J, with 14 bases between the two ends. Germline-derived CDR1 and CDR2 are LNHDA and SQIVND (reference sequence). The CDR3 bases are TGTGCCAGTAGTATGGCAGACTCAGGGGATCAGCCCCAGCATTTT. As protein: CASSMADSGDQPQHF.

The V and J genes are TRBV19 and TRBJ1-5, with 10 bases fitting TRBD1. The V segment lost 9 bases and the J segment 3 bases; nucleotides outside the gene matches: 8. The germline V gene has CDR1 LNHDA and CDR2 SQIVND (reference sequence). The CDR3 runs to 15 residues. The CDR3 protein is CASGDRGFVNQPQHF. CDR3 bases: TGTGCCAGCGGGGACAGGGGATTTGTCAATCAGCCCCAGCATTTT.

This rearrangement joins TRBV18 to TRBJ2-6; D is undetermined. Germline-derived CDR1 and CDR2 are KGHSH and LQKENI. This CDR3 contains 15 residues. V was shortened by 5 bases and J by 4 bases, with 12 bases between the two germline ends. In DNA, the CDR3 is TGTGCCAGCTCAAGCTCGGGTTCCGGGGCCAACGTCCTGACTTTC. It translates to CASSSSGSGANVLTF.

This chain connects TRBV5-1 to TRBJ2-7, with TRBD1 matching 10 bases. There are 14 residues in the CDR3. J was trimmed by 2 bases and V by 4 bases; bases with no gene match: 3. The germline V gene encodes CDR1 SGHRS and CDR2 YFSETQ. The CDR3 coding sequence is TGCGCCAGCAGCCGAGGGACAGGGGCCTACGAGCAGTACTTC. This codes for CASSRGTGAYEQYF.

This sequence joins TRBV7-9 and TRBJ2-2; 7 nucleotides line up with TRBD2. The CDR3 covers 15 residues. Trimming at V came to 5 bases and at J to 1 base, leaving 4 bases not matched to a gene. Germline assignment: CDR1 SEHNR and CDR2 FQNEAQ (reference sequence). CDR3 in amino acids: CASSASGGNTGELFF. CDR3 sequence (DNA): TGTGCCAGCAGCGCTAGCGGAGGGAACACCGGGGAGCTGTTTTTT. Variable domain in full (rest from reference TRBV7-9 and TRBJ2-2): DTGVSQNPRHKITKRGQNVTFRCDPISEHNRLYWYRQTLGQGPEFLTYFQNEAQLEKSRLLSDRFSAERPKGSFSTLEIQRTEQGDSAMYLCASSASGGNTGELFFGEGSRLTVL.

The chain is built from TRBV18 and TRBJ2-7, with 12 bases aligning to TRBD2. Germline V gene data show CDR1 as KGHSH and CDR2 as LQKENI. This CDR3 is built from 15 residues. Germline trimming cut 6 bases from V and 4 bases from J; bases unmatched to any gene: 7. The CDR3 loop reads CASSATSGGFYEQYF. In DNA form, the CDR3 reads TGTGCCAGCTCCGCGACTAGCGGGGGTTTTTACGAGCAGTACTTC.

CDR3 sequence reads: CASSQETSGSPEQYF. CDR3 nucleotides: TGTGCCAGCAGCCAAGAGACTAGCGGGAGTCCCGAGCAGTACTTC. The chain links TRBV3-1 (or the pseudogene TRBV3-2) to TRBJ2-7; 12 nucleotides agree with TRBD2. V was pared by 0 bases and J by 6 bases, with 3 bases of the junction left unmatched. This CDR3 spans 15 amino acids. The germline V gene has CDR1 LGHDT and CDR2 YNNKEL (reference sequence).